This T cell receptor (beta chain) was captured by sequencing in a study of identical twins. Findings and limits, study-wide: Weaker excess twin sharing was seen among beta out-of-frame sequences. The presence of invariant MAIT and iNKT cells could partly confound analyses of zero-insertion sequences. Reduced insertions were recorded for abundant cord blood beta clonotypes, with no such pattern in memory repertoires.

On this clonotype: Its target is unknown.

MiXCR, run by TCRdb on the 5' RACE reads, gives a single entry per CDR3 protein. The data show about 220,000 distinct CDR3 sequences, around 6.9% seen once. These data also featured in a second study, about yellow fever vaccine responses in identical twins. That work adds: Vaccine-induced T cell responses in twins were reportedly observed to appear partly convergent, partly personalized.

The sequenced material came from memory (CD45RO+) T cells sorted from blood. This TCR came from a woman aged 18-29 years in good health.

CDR3 sequence reads: CASSRTGGHYGYTF. The CDR3 bases are TGTGCCAGCAGCCGGACAGGGGGCCACTATGGCTACACCTTC. The chain couples TRBV9 to TRBJ1-2; 11 bases are shared with TRBD1. The length of the CDR3 is 14 residues. Germline-derived CDR1 and CDR2 are SGDLS and YYNGEE. J lost 3 bases, V lost 4 bases, and 2 bases had no gene match. Together with reference TRBV9 and TRBJ1-2, the CDR3 gives the full variable domain: DSGVTQTPKHLITATGQRVTLRCSPRSGDLSVYWYQQSLDQGLQFLIQYYNGEERAKGNILERFSAQQFPDLHSELNLSSLELGDSALYFCASSRTGGHYGYTFGSGTRLTVV.